This TCR beta chain was captured in a study of T cell clonality in common variable immunodeficiency. Notes on the study in general: Authors noted CVID clonality's cause needs subpopulation repertoire sequencing.

Blood samples were heparinized, about 5 to 8 ml per donor. Ten or more counts support this clone. Its antigen is as yet unknown. The read stops 3 residues short of the end of the CDR3; the missing end is completed from the germline J gene. CVID and control samples used equivalent genomic DNA input. TCRdb keeps only in-frame clones here, not all; method: immunoSEQ multiplex PCR. The specimen gives approximately 40,000 clones without singletons; the ten biggest hold approximately 9.8%. The CDR3 contains 14 residues. Losses at the gene ends were 3 bases for V and 10 bases for J; bases not matched to a gene: 6. Germline CDR1 and CDR2: ENHRY and SYGVKD.

What was sequenced was peripheral blood mononuclear cells. The source is a person aged 18-69 years in good health. This sequence joins TRBV10-3 and TRBJ1-6; 7 bases line up with TRBD1. The CDR3 reads CAISEGQDGSPLHF. The covered CDR3 bases are TGTGCCATCAGTGAAGGACAGGATGGGTCACCC.